This passage covers 28 T cell receptor beta chains from one sample sequenced in a study of T cell responses to AZD1222 COVID-19 vaccine. Sequencing was performed with immunoSEQ multiplex PCR; in TCRdb, only in-frame clones are kept and a portion is missing. Of 65,000 to 90,000 clones listed, 87% were seen once; the top ten hold roughly 1.2%. This specimen consisted of peripheral blood, obtained 28 days after the second AZD1222 dose. Receptors originate from an adult who received the AZD1222 COVID-19 vaccine.

The CDR3 DNA follows: TGTGCCAGCAGCTTAGGGGGCGGTGGGACCCGAAACACCATATATTTT. This codes for CASSLGGGGTRNTIYF. The rearrangement links TRBV7-6 to TRBJ1-3; tentatively, D is TRBD1 (5 bases). The CDR3 extends over 16 amino acids. Trimming stripped 1 base from V and 5 bases from J, with 15 bases between. Germline V gene data show CDR1 as SGHVS and CDR2 as FNYEAQ.

The rearrangement uses TRBV19 and TRBJ1-3, with unresolved D. V was clipped by 6 bases and J by 5 bases, with 8 bases between them. CDR3 size: 12 residues. Germline V CDR1 and CDR2: LNHDA, SQIVND (reference sequence). DNA for the CDR3: TGTGCCAGTAGCATACCGCGAAACACCATATATTTT. Translating gives CASSIPRNTIYF.

The chain recombines TRBV25-1 with TRBJ2-7; maybe TRBD1 (5 bases). The CDR3 totals 16 residues. V lost 6 bases to trimming and J lost 3 bases, with 21 bases between them. In germline, CDR1 is MGHDK, CDR2 SYGVNS. CDR3 region: CASRPARQQQYYEQYF. In nucleotides, the CDR3 is TGTGCCAGCAGACCCGCCAGACAGCAACAATACTACGAGCAGTACTTC.

The CDR3 is CASSYVGQDLSNTEAFF. The CDR3 bases are TGTGCCAGCAGTTACGTGGGACAGGACTTATCGAACACTGAAGCTTTCTTT. J is TRBJ1-1 and V is TRBV6-2 or TRBV6-3, with 8 positions matching TRBD1. The V segment lost 2 bases and the J segment 1 base; nucleotides outside the gene matches: 9. The CDR3 runs 17 residues. The germline CDR1 and CDR2 sequences are MNHEY and SVGEGT.

The J gene is TRBJ2-2, the V gene TRBV20-1; unclear D gene. CDR1 is DFQATT, CDR2 SNEGSKA, per germline (reference sequence). Deletions cut 6 bases from V and 7 bases from J, with 9 bases between. This CDR3 spans 11 amino acids. DNA of the CDR3: TGCAGTGCCTATGGGGTCGGGGAGCTGTTTTTT. It specifies CSAYGVGELFF.

The rearrangement links TRBV19 to TRBJ2-1; the D gene is possibly TRBD2 (6 bases). V gave up 3 bases and J gave up 6 bases, with 15 bases separating them. The CDR3 is made up of 15 amino acids. Germline lookup yields CDR1 LNHDA and CDR2 SQIVND (reference sequence). CDR3 sequence: CASSILGDSINEQFF. The CDR3 DNA is TGTGCCAGTAGTATCCTCGGGGACTCAATCAATGAGCAGTTCTTC. Looking up the rest from reference TRBV19 and TRBJ2-1 gives the full variable domain: DGGITQSPKYLFRKEGQNVTLSCEQNLNHDAMYWYRQDPGQGLRLIYYSQIVNDFQKGDIAEGYSVSREKKESFPLTVTSAQKNPTAFYLCASSILGDSINEQFFGPGTRLTVL.

The chain recombines TRBV6-2 or TRBV6-3 with TRBJ1-3, with D possibly TRBD1 on 5 matching bases. V was cut by 4 bases and J by 1 base, with 5 bases left in between. Germline V gives CDR1 MNHEY, CDR2 SVGEGT. This CDR3 is 13 amino acids long. The CDR3 DNA is TGTGCCAGCAGTTGGGGGTCTGGAAACACCATATATTTT. It is translated as CASSWGSGNTIYF.

V and J are TRBV14 and TRBJ2-1; D is uncertain. The CDR3 contains 13 residues. CDR1 is SGHDN and CDR2 is FVKESK in the germline V gene. V lost 0 bases to trimming and J lost 9 bases, with 9 bases between them. This CDR3 reads CASSQDLVSEQFF. CDR3 in DNA: TGTGCCAGCAGCCAAGATCTGGTTAGTGAGCAGTTCTTC. Looking up the rest from reference TRBV14 and TRBJ2-1 gives the full variable domain: EAGVTQFPSHSVIEKGQTVTLRCDPISGHDNLYWYRRVMGKEIKFLLHFVKESKQDESGMPNNRFLAERTGGTYSTLKVQPAELEDSGVYFCASSQDLVSEQFFGPGTRLTVL.

The chain couples TRBV3-1 (or the pseudogene TRBV3-2) to TRBJ2-2, with D perhaps assigned TRBD1 or TRBD2 (6 bases each). The CDR3 has 16 residues. Trimming took off 4 bases at V and 3 bases at J, with 15 bases between the two ends. Germline-derived CDR1 and CDR2 are LGHDT and YNNKEL (reference sequence). CDR3 sequence reads: CASSRRGAWDTGELFF. Written as DNA, the CDR3 is TGTGCCAGCAGCCGGAGGGGGGCGTGGGACACCGGGGAGCTGTTTTTT.

The chain employs TRBV9 and TRBJ2-7, with TRBD2 matching 13 bases. The CDR3 runs to 15 residues. Germline V gene lookup returns CDR1 SGDLS and CDR2 YYNGEE. With V trimmed by 5 bases and J by 3 bases, 5 bases remained unmatched. The CDR3 DNA reads TGTGCCAGCAGTGGGGGACTAGCGGGGAACTACGAGCAGTACTTC. This gives the protein CASSGGLAGNYEQYF.

The chain uses TRBV7-9 and TRBJ2-6; D gene ambiguous. This CDR3 region has 16 residues. Germline V gene sequence: CDR1 SEHNR, CDR2 FQNEAQ (reference sequence). V was shortened by 1 base and J by 4 bases, with 11 bases between the two germline ends. CDR3 nucleotide sequence: TGTGCCAGCAGCTTAGTCCTGGAACTCGGGGCCAACGTCCTGACTTTC. It specifies CASSLVLELGANVLTF.

The chain uses TRBV18 and TRBJ1-2; 9 positions match TRBD1. The J segment lost 4 bases and the V segment lost 3 bases, leaving 15 bases of the junction unmatched. Per the germline V gene, CDR1 is KGHSH and CDR2 is LQKENI. CDR3 size: 18 residues. For the CDR3, the DNA is TGTGCCAGCTCACCGATACAGGGGGCCTTCGCTACCTTCTATGGCTACACCTTC. As protein: CASSPIQGAFATFYGYTF.

The chain has TRBV3-1 (or the pseudogene TRBV3-2) and TRBJ1-4, with TRBD1 matching over 7 bases. Germline lookup yields CDR1 LGHDT and CDR2 YNNKEL (reference sequence). This CDR3 is built from 16 residues. The junction had 11 bases not matched to a gene; V was cut back by 3 bases and J by 7 bases. CDR3 sequence reads: CASSQGRAGGGEKLFF. The DNA of the CDR3 is TGTGCCAGCAGCCAGGGACGCGCAGGGGGAGGTGAAAAACTGTTTTTT.

The V call is TRBV19, the J call TRBJ2-7; 9 bases are shared with TRBD2. The V and J ends lost 10 bases and 2 bases, in that order; junction bases with no gene match: 6. The CDR3 sequence is 13 residues long. Germline V lookup: CDR1 LNHDA, CDR2 SQIVND (reference sequence). The CDR3 sequence: CATKTSGAYEQYF. The DNA of the CDR3 is TGTGCCACCAAGACTAGCGGAGCCTACGAGCAGTACTTC.

Only a few counts were recorded for this clone. V gene TRBV9 combines with J gene TRBJ2-2; tentatively, D is TRBD1 (6 bases). V gave up 3 bases and J gave up 4 bases, with 13 bases separating them. Germline V CDR1 and CDR2: SGDLS, YYNGEE. CDR3 length: 15 residues. In DNA form, the CDR3 reads TGTGCCAGCAGCGGAGCACAGGGCCGCACCGGGGAGCTGTTTTTT. Its translation is CASSGAQGRTGELFF.

J is TRBJ2-1 and V is TRBV24-1; tentatively, D is TRBD1 (5 bases). Trimming left V 5 bases short and J 0 bases short, with 16 bases between. CDR1 and CDR2 from the germline V gene are KGHDR and SFDVKD. There are 17 residues in the CDR3. DNA for the CDR3: TGTGCCACCAGTGGTCAGGGTTCCGGAAGCTCCTACAATGAGCAGTTCTTC. Its protein product is CATSGQGSGSSYNEQFF.

The chain uses TRBV19 and TRBJ2-5; the D gene is possibly TRBD2 (6 bases). This CDR3 is built from 15 residues. The V end lost 3 bases, the J end lost 4 bases, and 15 bases lay between the germline ends. Germline V gene lookup returns CDR1 LNHDA and CDR2 SQIVND (reference sequence). CDR3 nucleotide sequence: TGTGCCAGTAGTATGGGCGGCACCGGGGGAGAGACCCAGTACTTC. This gives the protein CASSMGGTGGETQYF.

J is TRBJ2-7 and V is TRBV5-5; TRBD2 matches at 8 bases. This CDR3 region has 15 residues. Looked up from germline, CDR1 is SGHKS and CDR2 is YYEKEE (reference sequence). Trimming took 3 bases from V and 3 from J; bases not matched to a gene: 8. CDR3 in amino acids: CASSWGVSGGYEQYF. CDR3 bases: TGTGCCAGCAGCTGGGGGGTAAGCGGGGGCTACGAGCAGTACTTC.

The chain combines TRBV18 with TRBJ2-1; D gene unclear. The CDR3 consists of 16 residues. The V gene lost 0 bases and the J gene lost 4 bases, with 13 bases spanning the gap. Germline V gene data show CDR1 as KGHSH and CDR2 as LQKENI. The CDR3: CASSPPATLTYNEQFF. In DNA form, the CDR3 reads TGTGCCAGCTCACCACCTGCCACCCTCACATACAATGAGCAGTTCTTC.

The rearrangement uses TRBV6-6 and TRBJ1-5, with D perhaps TRBD1 (5 bases). This CDR3 is 14 amino acids long. V was cut by 10 bases and J by 2 bases, with 15 bases left in between. Germline V gene data show CDR1 as MNHNY and CDR2 as SVGAGI (reference sequence). DNA of the CDR3: TGTGCCACCAGCCTGGGGGATGGCAATCAGCCCCAGCATTTT. Its protein product is CATSLGDGNQPQHF.

The rearrangement joins TRBV19 to TRBJ1-2, with 8 bases aligning to TRBD1. There are 14 residues in the CDR3. Germline V CDR1 and CDR2: LNHDA, SQIVND (reference sequence). V shed 7 bases, J shed 0 bases, and the junction held 4 bases outside the gene matches. The chain's CDR3 is CASTTDRANYGYTF. The CDR3 coding sequence is TGTGCCAGTACCACGGACAGGGCTAACTATGGCTACACCTTC.

The chain is built from TRBV7-9 and TRBJ1-3; maybe TRBD1 (6 bases). V lost 8 bases and J 0 bases, leaving 14 bases between the germline ends. Per germline, CDR1 SEHNR and CDR2 FQNEAQ (reference sequence). The CDR3 has 15 amino acids. CDR3 in amino acids: CASAGEVFSGNTIYF. In nucleotides, the CDR3 is TGTGCCAGCGCAGGGGAGGTCTTCTCTGGAAACACCATATATTTT.

The rearrangement links TRBV2 to TRBJ1-2; D is unclear. V was cut by 4 bases and J by 7 bases, with 13 bases left in between. This CDR3 comprises 13 residues. Germline loops: CDR1 SNHLY, CDR2 FYNNEI. The CDR3 reads CASSVNKEFGYTF. In nucleotides, the CDR3 is TGTGCCAGCAGTGTTAATAAGGAGTTTGGCTACACCTTC.

This clone was seen only once. The chain joins TRBV19 to TRBJ2-2; 7 bases agree with TRBD2. Germline V CDR1 and CDR2: LNHDA, SQIVND (reference sequence). V lost 7 bases and J lost 4; bases outside the gene matches: 9. The CDR3 is 15 residues long. The CDR3 loop is CASTLGGPSTGELFF. The CDR3 DNA reads TGTGCCAGTACCCTGGGAGGGCCGTCCACCGGGGAGCTGTTTTTT. The full variable domain, in which reference TRBV19 and TRBJ2-2 provide the parts outside the CDR3, is DGGITQSPKYLFRKEGQNVTLSCEQNLNHDAMYWYRQDPGQGLRLIYYSQIVNDFQKGDIAEGYSVSREKKESFPLTVTSAQKNPTAFYLCASTLGGPSTGELFFGEGSRLTVL.

This chain links TRBV6-5 with TRBJ2-7, with D uncertain. Between the trimmed V and J ends, which lost 4 bases and 0 bases, there was a span of 13 bases. This CDR3 has 15 residues. CDR1 MNHEY and CDR2 SVGAGI come from the germline V gene. This CDR3 reads CASSFRPGSSYEQYF. The CDR3 DNA is TGTGCCAGCAGTTTTCGACCTGGCAGCTCCTACGAGCAGTACTTC.

The rearrangement links TRBV3-1 (or the pseudogene TRBV3-2) to TRBJ2-5; tentatively, D is TRBD1 (6 bases). Trimming took 0 bases from V and 2 from J, leaving 10 bases between them. This CDR3 contains 15 residues. Germline V gene data show CDR1 as LGHDT and CDR2 as YNNKEL (reference sequence). DNA for the CDR3: TGTGCCAGCAGCCAAGAGGACACAGGGCAAGAGACCCAGTACTTC. It is translated as CASSQEDTGQETQYF.

The chain links TRBV18 to TRBJ2-5, with D maybe TRBD1 (5 bases). CDR1 and CDR2 from the germline V gene are KGHSH and LQKENI. The CDR3 has 15 amino acids. Trimming stripped 2 bases from V and 1 base from J, with 11 bases between. CDR3 sequence (DNA): TGTGCCAGCTCACCAAGGCAGGGAAGCCAAGAGACCCAGTACTTC. Protein: CASSPRQGSQETQYF.

This rearrangement joins TRBV3-1 (or the pseudogene TRBV3-2) to TRBJ1-2; D is unclear. This CDR3 contains 12 residues. Germline-derived CDR1 and CDR2 are LGHDT and YNNKEL (reference sequence). V lost 1 base and J lost 9, with 9 bases in between. In DNA form, the CDR3 reads TGTGCCAGCAGCCAAGCACCGGGTAGCTACACCTTC. This encodes CASSQAPGSYTF.